A selection of T cell receptor beta chains follows, all from one sample in a study of blood T cells in healthy people across ages. MiXCR was run by TCRdb on the 5' RACE reads, yielding one entry per CDR3 protein. This sample carries 540,000 or so distinct CDR3 sequences, roughly 48% of them seen once, and the ten largest clones take 20% to 25%. The material sequenced was blood. The origin of the receptors is a man older than 75 in good health. Each CDR3 is given with its conserved first and last residue. Fields, in order: clone size, D gene, V gene, J gene, CDR3 protein, CDR3 DNA. The D gene is left open where the match is weak. The size of a clone is reported for some rows only, either as once, few or many, or as a class for expanded clones.

clone size: few
D gene: -
V gene: TRBV15
J gene: TRBJ2-5
CDR3 protein: CATSRDQEETQYF
CDR3 DNA: TGTGCCACCAGCAGAGATCAAGAAGAGACCCAGTACTTC

clone size: -
D gene: -
V gene: TRBV15
J gene: TRBJ1-1
CDR3 protein: CATSRDLRANTEAFF
CDR3 DNA: TGTGCCACCAGCAGAGATCTCAGGGCGAACACTGAAGCTTTCTTT

clone size: many
D gene: -
V gene: TRBV5-1
J gene: TRBJ2-1
CDR3 protein: CASSLGPWRQFF
CDR3 DNA: TGCGCCAGCAGCTTGGGACCTTGGCGGCAGTTCTTC

clone size: -
D gene: TRBD1
V gene: TRBV4-3
J gene: TRBJ1-1
CDR3 protein: CASSQAPQGDTEAFF
CDR3 DNA: TGCGCCAGCAGCCAAGCACCCCAGGGGGACACTGAAGCTTTCTTT

clone size: few
D gene: -
V gene: TRBV6-6
J gene: TRBJ1-5
CDR3 protein: CASTNNQPQHF
CDR3 DNA: TGTGCCAGCACCAATAATCAGCCCCAGCATTTT

clone size: -
D gene: TRBD2
V gene: TRBV7-3
J gene: TRBJ2-2
CDR3 protein: CASSSSGGANTGELFF
CDR3 DNA: TGTGCCAGCAGCTCTAGCGGGGGGGCGAACACCGGGGAGCTGTTTTTT

clone size: -
D gene: -
V gene: TRBV20-1
J gene: TRBJ2-1
CDR3 protein: CSALPSANEQFF
CDR3 DNA: TGCAGTGCCCTTCCTAGCGCCAATGAGCAGTTCTTC

clone size: -
D gene: -
V gene: TRBV29-1
J gene: TRBJ2-1
CDR3 protein: CSVDGEVLGNDNEQFF
CDR3 DNA: TGCAGCGTTGATGGGGAGGTGCTAGGGAACGACAATGAGCAGTTCTTC

clone size: -
D gene: -
V gene: TRBV7-2
J gene: TRBJ2-1
CDR3 protein: CASSFSSAPYNEQFF
CDR3 DNA: TGTGCCAGCAGCTTCTCTAGCGCCCCCTACAATGAGCAGTTCTTC

clone size: -
D gene: -
V gene: TRBV6-2/TRBV6-3
J gene: TRBJ2-7
CDR3 protein: CASSQTGDYEQYF
CDR3 DNA: TGTGCCAGCAGTCAGACAGGTGACTACGAGCAGTACTTC

clone size: -
D gene: -
V gene: TRBV9
J gene: TRBJ1-6
CDR3 protein: CASSVSRGRNSPLHF
CDR3 DNA: TGTGCCAGCAGCGTTTCCAGGGGTAGGAATTCACCCCTCCACTTT

clone size: -
D gene: -
V gene: TRBV5-6
J gene: TRBJ1-2
CDR3 protein: CASSWSGHRVDYGYTF
CDR3 DNA: TGTGCCAGCAGCTGGAGTGGACATCGGGTCGACTATGGCTACACCTTC

clone size: -
D gene: -
V gene: TRBV28
J gene: TRBJ1-2
CDR3 protein: CASSFPRDPGGYTF
CDR3 DNA: TGTGCCAGCAGTTTTCCCAGGGACCCTGGTGGCTACACCTTC

clone size: -
D gene: TRBD1
V gene: TRBV25-1
J gene: TRBJ2-5
CDR3 protein: CASSEYVGQAQYF
CDR3 DNA: TGTGCCAGCAGTGAATATGTGGGACAGGCACAGTACTTC

clone size: once
D gene: -
V gene: TRBV11-2
J gene: TRBJ1-1
CDR3 protein: CASRTAGRTEAFF
CDR3 DNA: TGTGCCAGCAGGACCGCTGGACGTACTGAAGCTTTCTTT

clone size: few
D gene: -
V gene: TRBV4-3
J gene: TRBJ2-7
CDR3 protein: CASSPGWGYEQYF
CDR3 DNA: TGCGCCAGCAGCCCCGGTTGGGGGTACGAGCAGTACTTC

clone size: -
D gene: -
V gene: TRBV7-8
J gene: TRBJ2-7
CDR3 protein: CASSLARSGGAKYF
CDR3 DNA: TGTGCCAGCAGCTTAGCGAGGAGTGGCGGAGCTAAGTACTTC

clone size: few
D gene: TRBD1
V gene: TRBV6-5
J gene: TRBJ2-7
CDR3 protein: CASSGGQGGYEQYF
CDR3 DNA: TGTGCCAGCAGTGGGGGACAGGGTGGGTACGAGCAGTACTTC

clone size: -
D gene: TRBD2
V gene: TRBV4-3
J gene: TRBJ2-7
CDR3 protein: CASSQDQASGSSLHGQYF
CDR3 DNA: TGCGCCAGCAGCCAAGATCAGGCTAGCGGGAGTAGTCTCCACGGGCAGTACTTC

clone size: -
D gene: -
V gene: TRBV28
J gene: TRBJ2-1
CDR3 protein: CASSLRGPRYNEQFF
CDR3 DNA: TGTGCCAGCAGTCTCCGGGGACCTCGGTACAATGAGCAGTTCTTC

clone size: -
D gene: TRBD1
V gene: TRBV5-1
J gene: TRBJ2-1
CDR3 protein: CASSITGTGSPYNEQFF
CDR3 DNA: TGCGCCAGCAGCATCACCGGGACAGGGTCCCCCTACAATGAGCAGTTCTTC

clone size: once
D gene: -
V gene: TRBV4-3
J gene: TRBJ1-2
CDR3 protein: CASSQEWSYGYTF
CDR3 DNA: TGCGCCAGCAGCCAAGAGTGGAGCTACGGCTACACCTTC

clone size: many
D gene: -
V gene: TRBV6-6
J gene: TRBJ2-5
CDR3 protein: CASATGSETQYF
CDR3 DNA: TGTGCCAGCGCTACTGGTTCGGAGACCCAGTACTTC

clone size: few
D gene: TRBD1
V gene: TRBV4-1
J gene: TRBJ1-2
CDR3 protein: CASSQEPVWDSLYGYTF
CDR3 DNA: TGCGCCAGCAGCCAAGAGCCCGTATGGGACAGCCTCTATGGCTACACCTTC

clone size: -
D gene: -
V gene: TRBV29-1
J gene: TRBJ1-2
CDR3 protein: CSAGWGNYGYTF
CDR3 DNA: TGCAGCGCTGGCTGGGGTAACTATGGCTACACCTTC

clone size: once
D gene: TRBD1
V gene: TRBV27
J gene: TRBJ2-7
CDR3 protein: CASSSPDRGYEQYF
CDR3 DNA: TGTGCCAGCAGTTCACCGGACAGGGGGTACGAGCAGTACTTC

clone size: -
D gene: -
V gene: TRBV20-1
J gene: TRBJ2-7
CDR3 protein: CSARDLRATYEQYF
CDR3 DNA: TGCAGTGCTAGAGATCTTAGGGCCACCTACGAGCAGTACTTC

clone size: -
D gene: -
V gene: TRBV7-9
J gene: TRBJ1-4
CDR3 protein: CASSSDQGKLFF
CDR3 DNA: TGTGCCAGCAGCTCGGACCAAGGGAAACTGTTTTTT

clone size: -
D gene: TRBD2
V gene: TRBV20-1
J gene: TRBJ2-1
CDR3 protein: CSAGEGLAGGIEQFF
CDR3 DNA: TGCAGTGCCGGAGAGGGACTAGCGGGAGGTATTGAGCAGTTCTTC

clone size: few
D gene: TRBD1
V gene: TRBV10-3
J gene: TRBJ2-5
CDR3 protein: CAISQGAETQYF
CDR3 DNA: TGTGCCATCAGCCAGGGGGCAGAGACCCAGTACTTC

clone size: -
D gene: TRBD1
V gene: TRBV9
J gene: TRBJ1-2
CDR3 protein: CASSGRDRNPMGYGYTF
CDR3 DNA: TGTGCCAGCAGCGGCCGGGACAGGAACCCTATGGGCTATGGCTACACCTTC

clone size: -
D gene: TRBD2
V gene: TRBV4-1
J gene: TRBJ2-7
CDR3 protein: CASRPQLAEPYEQYF
CDR3 DNA: TGCGCCAGCAGGCCCCAACTAGCGGAGCCCTACGAGCAGTACTTC

clone size: few
D gene: TRBD2
V gene: TRBV20-1
J gene: TRBJ2-1
CDR3 protein: CSATSGSTDEQFF
CDR3 DNA: TGCAGTGCTACTAGCGGGAGCACCGATGAGCAGTTCTTC

clone size: few
D gene: TRBD2
V gene: TRBV7-9
J gene: TRBJ2-1
CDR3 protein: CASSLSGGRAYNEQFF
CDR3 DNA: TGTGCCAGCAGCTTATCGGGGGGAAGAGCCTACAATGAGCAGTTCTTC

clone size: -
D gene: TRBD1
V gene: TRBV4-1
J gene: TRBJ2-7
CDR3 protein: CASSQDRQGATSLSYEQYF
CDR3 DNA: TGCGCCAGCAGCCAAGATCGTCAGGGGGCCACTTCTCTCTCCTACGAGCAGTACTTC

clone size: few
D gene: TRBD1
V gene: TRBV12-3/TRBV12-4
J gene: TRBJ2-7
CDR3 protein: CASSLGGTVDEQYF
CDR3 DNA: TGTGCCAGCAGTTTAGGGGGGACAGTTGACGAGCAGTACTTC

clone size: -
D gene: TRBD2
V gene: TRBV28
J gene: TRBJ2-3
CDR3 protein: CASSLRQAGGLDTQYF
CDR3 DNA: TGTGCCAGCAGCTTGAGACAAGCGGGAGGATTGGATACGCAGTATTTT

clone size: -
D gene: -
V gene: TRBV5-1
J gene: TRBJ1-6
CDR3 protein: CASSLADMNSPPHF
CDR3 DNA: TGCGCCAGCAGCTTGGCAGATATGAATTCACCCCCCCACTTT

clone size: -
D gene: -
V gene: TRBV10-3
J gene: TRBJ1-6
CDR3 protein: CAISARAEGNSPLHF
CDR3 DNA: TGTGCCATCAGTGCCAGGGCCGAGGGGAATTCACCCCTCCACTTT

clone size: few
D gene: -
V gene: TRBV5-1
J gene: TRBJ1-2
CDR3 protein: CASSLGTGQNYGYTF
CDR3 DNA: TGCGCCAGCAGCTTGGGGACCGGGCAGAACTATGGCTACACCTTC

clone size: few
D gene: TRBD1
V gene: TRBV7-9
J gene: TRBJ2-7
CDR3 protein: CASSLVIQGLTTYEQYF
CDR3 DNA: TGTGCCAGCAGCTTAGTAATACAGGGGCTAACCACCTACGAGCAGTACTTC

clone size: -
D gene: TRBD1
V gene: TRBV7-9
J gene: TRBJ1-4
CDR3 protein: CASSSDRRENEKLFF
CDR3 DNA: TGTGCCAGCAGCTCGGACAGGAGAGAAAATGAAAAACTGTTTTTT

clone size: -
D gene: -
V gene: TRBV30
J gene: TRBJ2-2
CDR3 protein: CAWRPGTYTGELFF
CDR3 DNA: TGTGCCTGGAGACCCGGGACCTACACCGGGGAGCTGTTTTTT

clone size: -
D gene: -
V gene: TRBV20-1
J gene: TRBJ1-6
CDR3 protein: CSARDLVDYNSPLHF
CDR3 DNA: TGCAGTGCTAGAGATCTGGTAGATTATAATTCACCCCTCCACTTT

clone size: once
D gene: -
V gene: TRBV6-4
J gene: TRBJ2-2
CDR3 protein: CASSLEENTGELFF
CDR3 DNA: TGTGCCAGCAGTCTTGAGGAGAACACCGGGGAGCTGTTTTTT

clone size: many
D gene: -
V gene: TRBV6-5
J gene: TRBJ2-1
CDR3 protein: CASSYAAGASNEQFF
CDR3 DNA: TGTGCCAGCAGTTACGCCGCGGGGGCGAGCAATGAGCAGTTCTTC

clone size: -
D gene: -
V gene: TRBV14
J gene: TRBJ2-7
CDR3 protein: CASSQEEGYNEQYF
CDR3 DNA: TGTGCCAGCAGCCAAGAAGAGGGATACAATGAGCAGTACTTC

clone size: few
D gene: TRBD2
V gene: TRBV5-1
J gene: TRBJ2-3
CDR3 protein: CASSSVTGGNTDTQYF
CDR3 DNA: TGCGCCAGCAGCTCAGTAACGGGGGGGAACACAGATACGCAGTATTTT

clone size: -
D gene: -
V gene: TRBV4-1
J gene: TRBJ2-7
CDR3 protein: CASSQLGSSYEQYF
CDR3 DNA: TGCGCCAGCAGCCAGCTAGGGAGCTCCTACGAGCAGTACTTC

clone size: -
D gene: -
V gene: TRBV4-3
J gene: TRBJ1-1
CDR3 protein: CASSHPGGKNTEAFF
CDR3 DNA: TGCGCCAGCAGCCACCCGGGGGGGAAGAACACTGAAGCTTTCTTT

clone size: few
D gene: TRBD2
V gene: TRBV7-9
J gene: TRBJ2-1
CDR3 protein: CASSFWTSGIHNEQFF
CDR3 DNA: TGTGCCAGCAGCTTCTGGACTAGCGGGATCCACAATGAGCAGTTCTTC